These T cell receptor beta chains were read from a single sample in a study of cytomegalovirus exposure and HLA in healthy donors. The data were produced by immunoSEQ multiplex PCR, yet TCRdb's version contains in-frame clones alone and is incomplete. This sample has about 180,000 clones; 75% occur once, and the top ten carry around 2.4%. Sequencing was done on a sample of PBMCs. The receptors originated from a female donor in good health and CMV-seronegative. The CDR3 runs from the conserved cysteine through the conserved F or W. A D gene is named only where the DNA matches it firmly. Some rows have no size entry. The others give once, few or many, or a class for an expanded clone.

CDR3,DNA,J,V,D,length,size
CASRRAGRGYGYTF,TGTGCCAGCAGACGAGCAGGGAGGGGATATGGCTACACCTTC,TRBJ1-2,TRBV11-2,-,14,-
CASRPGDRGETQYF,TGTGCCAGTAGGCCGGGGGACAGGGGAGAGACCCAGTACTTC,TRBJ2-5,TRBV19,TRBD1,14,-
CASRSTGSRETQYF,TGTGCCAGCAGGTCAACAGGGTCCCGAGAGACCCAGTACTTC,TRBJ2-5,TRBV7-9,-,14,-
CASNAGVNYGYTF,TGTGCCAGCAACGCCGGGGTTAACTATGGCTACACCTTC,TRBJ1-2,TRBV7-9,-,13,-
CASSGRLAGLTGELFF,TGTGCCAGCAGCGGTAGACTAGCGGGGCTCACCGGGGAGCTGTTTTTT,TRBJ2-2,TRBV9,TRBD2,16,-
CSVGLGGAGNHGYTF,TGCAGCGTTGGACTTGGGGGGGCAGGGAATCATGGCTACACCTTC,TRBJ1-2,TRBV29-1,-,15,-
CSVGHGQLEAFF,TGCAGCGTGGGGCACGGACAGCTTGAAGCTTTCTTT,TRBJ1-1,TRBV29-1,-,12,-
CASSTGGLYEQYF,TGTGCCAGCAGCACCGGGGGTCTCTACGAGCAGTACTTC,TRBJ2-7,TRBV6-5,-,13,-
CASSPRTVSYSTDTQYF,TGTGCCAGCAGCCCCCGGACAGTCTCTTATAGCACAGATACGCAGTATTTT,TRBJ2-3,TRBV9,-,17,-
CASSLGGLAEAFF,TGTGCCAGCAGCTTGGGGGGCCTGGCTGAAGCTTTCTTT,TRBJ1-1,TRBV5-5,-,13,-
CASSWTGSSNQPQHF,TGTGCCAGCAGTTGGACAGGGAGTAGCAATCAGCCCCAGCATTTT,TRBJ1-5,TRBV27,TRBD1,15,-
CASSPRTSVKETQYF,TGCGCCAGCAGCCCTAGAACTAGCGTAAAAGAGACCCAGTACTTC,TRBJ2-5,TRBV5-1,TRBD2,15,-
CASVQGPGELFF,TGTGCCAGCGTACAGGGGCCCGGGGAGCTGTTTTTT,TRBJ2-2,TRBV7-9,TRBD1,12,-
CASSRQGAYGKYF,TGTGCCAGTAGCAGACAGGGGGCGTATGGAAAGTACTTC,TRBJ2-7,TRBV19,TRBD1,13,-
CASIGQGRREQYF,TGTGCCAGTATTGGACAGGGTCGGAGGGAGCAGTACTTC,TRBJ2-7,TRBV2,TRBD1,13,-
CASSSRQGWNEQFF,TGTGCCAGCAGTTCCCGACAGGGTTGGAATGAGCAGTTCTTC,TRBJ2-1,TRBV28,TRBD1,14,-
CASSLMASTGLNTEAFF,TGTGCCAGCAGCTTAATGGCATCGACAGGGTTGAACACTGAAGCTTTCTTT,TRBJ1-1,TRBV7-3,TRBD1,17,-
CASSSRGEQYF,TGTGCCAGCAGCTCTCGGGGCGAGCAGTACTTC,TRBJ2-7,TRBV9,-,11,few
CASSYSSGAYEQYF,TGTGCCAGCAGTTACTCCTCAGGGGCCTACGAGCAGTACTTC,TRBJ2-7,TRBV6-5,-,14,-
CASSPPGTGGAFF,TGTGCCAGCAGTCCTCCCGGGACAGGGGGGGCTTTCTTT,TRBJ1-1,TRBV2,TRBD1,13,-
CASSSPGQGASTEAFF,TGTGCCAGCAGCTCACCGGGACAGGGGGCATCAACTGAAGCTTTCTTT,TRBJ1-1,TRBV14,TRBD1,16,-
CASSQESPGPGYTF,TGCGCCAGCAGCCAAGAGAGTCCAGGGCCCGGCTACACCTTC,TRBJ1-2,TRBV4-1,-,14,-